This T cell receptor (beta chain) was recorded in a study of blood T cells in healthy people across ages. With a J-beta primer mix and a sample-barcoded 5' primer, a second PCR ran 7 to 11 cycles. TCRdb re-derived calls from the 5' RACE reads in MiXCR, one entry per CDR3 protein. Of about 1.8 million distinct CDR3 sequences listed, about 49% were seen once; the top ten hold over 2%. The donors, aged roughly 6 to 95, were healthy Caucasians from Russia. In this sample, this clonotype turned up a few times. The CDR3 is 17 residues long. Trimming took 2 bases from V and 0 from J; bases not matched to a gene: 5. Per the germline V gene, CDR1 is MNHEY and CDR2 is SVGAGI.

This clonotype was sampled from a woman in her thirties or forties in good health. Sequenced input: blood. V and J are TRBV6-5 and TRBJ2-4; 9 bases are a match to TRBD1. CDR3 sequence (DNA): TGTGCCAGCAGTTACGGGACAGGGACCGTAGCCAAAAACATTCAGTACTTC. Translating it yields CASSYGTGTVAKNIQYF.